The 8 T cell receptor beta chains listed next were all sequenced from one sample in a study of patients and donors after allogeneic stem cell transplantation. TCRdb itself ran the RT-PCR reads through MiXCR, one entry per CDR3 protein. The sample holds 900,000 to 1,000,000 distinct CDR3 sequences, roughly 18% seen once. Sequencing was carried out using blood, either unsorted or a sorted T cell fraction (not recorded which). These receptors all come from a human donor who was either an allogeneic HSCT recipient or a stem cell or donor lymphocyte infusion donor (not recorded which). It is not recorded whose cells these are; they may come from a transplant donor.

V and J are TRBV3-1 and TRBJ2-7; D is ambiguous. The CDR3 contains 14 residues. Germline values: CDR1 LGHDT, CDR2 YNNKEL (reference sequence). Deletions cut 1 base from V and 2 bases from J, with 9 bases between. CDR3 sequence (DNA): TGTGCCAGCAGCCAAGGACGGAACGCCTACGAGCAGTACTTC. Its translation: CASSQGRNAYEQYF.

The genes are TRBV5-1 and TRBJ1-4, with 7 nucleotides matching TRBD1. J lost 6 bases, V lost 4 bases, and 6 bases had no gene match. Germline CDR1 is SGHRS and CDR2 is YFSETQ. The CDR3 is 14 residues long. CDR3 DNA: TGCGCCAGCAGCGTTGGGACAGATCATGAAAAACTGTTTTTT. As protein: CASSVGTDHEKLFF. Using reference TRBV5-1 and TRBJ1-4 for the parts outside the CDR3, the full variable domain is KAGVTQTPRYLIKTRGQQVTLSCSPISGHRSVSWYQQTPGQGLQFLFEYFSETQRNKGNFPGRFSGRQFSNSRSEMNVSTLELGDSALYLCASSVGTDHEKLFFGSGTQLSVL.

V gene TRBV5-1 combines with J gene TRBJ2-2; no firm D call. The CDR3 sequence is 15 residues long. Trimming cost V 1 base and J 1 base, with 8 bases left between them. Germline values: CDR1 SGHRS, CDR2 YFSETQ. CDR3 region: CASSLWQVNTGELFF. Written as DNA, the CDR3 is TGCGCCAGCAGCTTGTGGCAGGTGAACACCGGGGAGCTGTTTTTT.

This clonotype was observed a handful of times. The chain links TRBV3-1 to TRBJ1-6; unclear D gene. Germline CDR1 reads LGHDT; CDR2 reads YNNKEL (reference sequence). The CDR3 totals 15 residues. Trimming shortened V by 0 bases and J by 4 bases, and 7 bases separated the two germline ends. CDR3 in amino acids: CASSQDTRYNSPLHF. The CDR3 DNA reads TGTGCCAGCAGCCAAGATACCAGGTATAATTCACCCCTCCACTTT.

In its sample, this clonotype was seen a few times. The genes are TRBV3-1 and TRBJ2-1, with TRBD2 matching over 9 bases. Trimming removed 3 bases from V and 6 bases from J; junction bases left unmatched: 9. From germline, CDR1 is LGHDT and CDR2 YNNKEL (reference sequence). This CDR3 has 16 amino acids. CDR3 coding DNA: TGTGCCAGCAGCCACGGGGGCGGGGGGGCCAGCAATGAGCAGTTCTTC. It is translated as CASSHGGGGASNEQFF.

The chain recombines TRBV7-8 with TRBJ2-1, with TRBD2 as a possible D gene (7 bases). Trimming left V 8 bases short and J 4 bases short, with 21 bases between. Germline V gene data show CDR1 as SGHVS and CDR2 as FQNEAQ. This CDR3 has 16 residues. CDR3 protein: CASRQRARGGYNEQFF. For the CDR3, the DNA is TGTGCCAGCCGCCAGAGAGCTAGGGGGGGGTACAATGAGCAGTTCTTC.

DNA of the CDR3: TGTGCCAGCAGCTTAGATGCAGATACCTACGAGCAGTACTTC. Protein product: CASSLDADTYEQYF. This chain links TRBV7-2 with TRBJ2-7; D remains unclear. There are 14 residues in the CDR3. Germline CDR1 SGHTA, CDR2 FQGNSA. V was pared by 1 base and J by 2 bases, with 9 bases between. The complete variable domain, with remaining parts taken from reference TRBV7-2 and TRBJ2-7, reads GAGVSQSPSNKVTEKGKDVELRCDPISGHTALYWYRQSLGQGLEFLIYFQGNSAPDKSGLPSDRFSAERTGGSVSTLTIQRTQQEDSAVYLCASSLDADTYEQYFGPGTRLTVT.

This clonotype has a count of ten or more. The chain recombines TRBV7-8 with TRBJ1-2; the match to TRBD1 covers 10 bases. This CDR3 has 16 residues. Per germline, CDR1 SGHVS and CDR2 FQNEAQ. J was trimmed by 3 bases and V by 5 bases; bases with no gene match: 9. The DNA of the CDR3 is TGTGCCAGCAGCGGAGGGGGGGACAGGGGAGACTATGGCTACACCTTC. Protein sequence: CASSGGGDRGDYGYTF.